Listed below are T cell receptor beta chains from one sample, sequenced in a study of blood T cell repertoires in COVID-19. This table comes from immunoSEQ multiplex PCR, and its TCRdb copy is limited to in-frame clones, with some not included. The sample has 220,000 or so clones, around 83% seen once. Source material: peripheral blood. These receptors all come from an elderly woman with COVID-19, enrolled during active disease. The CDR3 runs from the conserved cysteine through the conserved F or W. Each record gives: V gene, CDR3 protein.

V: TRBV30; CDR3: CAWSRTGGEQPQHF
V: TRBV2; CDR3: CASSEGYTSNQPQHF
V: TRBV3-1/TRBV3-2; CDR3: CASSPRGLNTEAFF
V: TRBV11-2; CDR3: CASSLVFRGFGNTIYF
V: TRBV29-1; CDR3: CSVASGGYEQYF
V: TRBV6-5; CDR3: CASRTKDRGYGYTF
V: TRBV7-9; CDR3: CASSHGGFTYNEQFF
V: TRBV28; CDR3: CASSFPQVAEAFF
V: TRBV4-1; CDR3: CASSPGAGAIYGYTF
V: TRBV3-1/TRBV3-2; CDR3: CASSQDRRGRGNTIYF
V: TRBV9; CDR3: CASSLSVANEKLFF
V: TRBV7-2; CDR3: CASSLEGGLAGTQYF
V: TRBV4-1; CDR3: CASSQEGGSNQPQHF
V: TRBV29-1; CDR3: CSVEVEAYEQYF
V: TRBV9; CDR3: CASSSRAGIGYGYTF
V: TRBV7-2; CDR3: CASSFIGLTSGRAETQYF
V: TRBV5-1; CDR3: CASSLKLAGVETQYF
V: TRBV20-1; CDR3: CSVRALYGYTF
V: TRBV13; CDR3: CASSSKLATSTDTQYF
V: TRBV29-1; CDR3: CSVLRDMNTEAFF
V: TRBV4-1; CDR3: CASSQGDRANTGELFF
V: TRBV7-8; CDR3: CASSLSGNYQPQHF
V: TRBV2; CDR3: CASSEPAGQDKEAFF